One and the same sample provided the 16 T cell receptor beta chains below, sequenced in a study of T-cell memory formation after mild COVID-19. One entry per CDR3 protein results from TCRdb running MiXCR on the 5' RACE reads. The sample lists about 620,000 distinct CDR3 sequences, about 20% occurring once. The sample was PBMCs or a T cell subset sorted from them (not recorded which). The receptor set was obtained from an adult woman who had mild COVID-19 (a few samples of this study predate the infection). Cell type and time point are not known.

The genes are TRBV20-1 and TRBJ2-3; TRBD2 agrees at 7 bases. CDR1 and CDR2 from the germline V gene are DFQATT and SNEGSKA (reference sequence). V lost 5 bases and J lost 9; bases outside the gene matches: 11. The CDR3 has 13 residues. As DNA, the CDR3 is TGCAGTGCTGGGACGGGAGGCCGAGGGACGCAGTATTTT. Its translation is CSAGTGGRGTQYF.

The CDR3 region has the DNA TGTGCCACCAGTGATTTGCGACGGGATATTTGGACCCAGTACTTC. This codes for CATSDLRRDIWTQYF. V gene TRBV24-1 combines with J gene TRBJ2-5, with a tentative D call TRBD2 (5 bases). CDR3 size: 15 residues. The germline gives CDR1 KGHDR, CDR2 SFDVKD. V lost 0 bases to trimming and J lost 7 bases, with 14 bases between them.

V usage is TRBV30 and J usage is TRBJ2-1; D remains ambiguous. CDR3 length: 13 amino acids. CDR1 GTSNPN and CDR2 SVGIG come from the germline V gene (reference sequence). V gave up 1 base and J gave up 7 bases, with 11 bases separating them. This CDR3 is CAWSGLDFNEQFF. In DNA form, the CDR3 reads TGTGCCTGGAGTGGGCTAGATTTTAATGAGCAGTTCTTC.

The rearrangement joins TRBV12-3 or TRBV12-4 to TRBJ2-7; a weak D match, TRBD1 (7 bases). This CDR3 contains 15 residues. V lost 3 bases, J lost 5 bases, and 17 bases lay in between. CDR3 sequence (DNA): TGTGCCAGCAGTTTCGAGGAGGGGGCGCGGGACGAGCAGTACTTC. Encoded protein: CASSFEEGARDEQYF.

V usage is TRBV5-1 and J usage is TRBJ2-4; 8 nucleotides line up with TRBD1. Trimming took 0 bases from V and 3 from J; bases not matched to a gene: 2. The CDR3 is 15 amino acids. In germline, CDR1 is SGHRS, CDR2 YFSETQ. In DNA form, the CDR3 reads TGCGCCAGCAGCTTGGGGGACAGGAACAAAAACATTCAGTACTTC. Translated: CASSLGDRNKNIQYF.

The chain employs TRBV27 and TRBJ2-5; 8 bases are a match to TRBD1. The CDR3 covers 13 residues. Trimming removed 6 bases from V and 5 bases from J; junction bases left unmatched: 5. Germline-derived CDR1 and CDR2 are MNHEY and SMNVEV (reference sequence). CDR3 DNA sequence: TGTGCCAGCAGCCGGACAGGGACGGAGACCCAGTACTTC. Translated, it gives CASSRTGTETQYF.

Ten or more counts support this clonotype. The chain is built from TRBV5-1 and TRBJ1-2; 7 bases match TRBD1. Germline CDR1 SGHRS, CDR2 YFSETQ. There are 16 residues in the CDR3. V was pared by 4 bases and J by 3 bases, with 12 bases of the junction left unmatched. The CDR3 is CASSTWGTVEDYGYTF. Written as DNA, the CDR3 is TGCGCCAGCAGCACCTGGGGGACAGTCGAAGACTATGGCTACACCTTC.

This sequence joins TRBV12-3 or TRBV12-4 and TRBJ2-7, with 8 bases lining up with TRBD1. V lost 5 bases to trimming and J lost 3 bases; unmatched junction nucleotides: 12. The CDR3 consists of 16 residues. As DNA, the CDR3 is TGTGCCAGCAGTCCCGGGACAGGTGGACGCGGCTACGAGCAGTACTTC. Translating it yields CASSPGTGGRGYEQYF.

V and J are TRBV5-6 and TRBJ2-7; D gene uncertain. Deletions cut 0 bases from V and 6 bases from J, with 10 bases between. The CDR3 totals 13 residues. The germline V gene encodes CDR1 SGHDT and CDR2 YYEEEE. The DNA for the CDR3 is TGTGCCAGCAGCTTGGCCGGACCAGGCGAGCAGTACTTC. Amino acids: CASSLAGPGEQYF.

This clonotype was seen only a few times. This chain connects TRBV6-2 or TRBV6-3 to TRBJ2-2; TRBD1 matches at 10 bases. Losses at the gene ends were 0 bases for V and 4 bases for J; bases not matched to a gene: 2. In germline, CDR1 is MNHEY, CDR2 SVGEGT. This CDR3 comprises 16 residues. The DNA for the CDR3 is TGTGCCAGCAGTTACTCGACAGGGGGCCTCACCGGGGAGCTGTTTTTT. Its translation: CASSYSTGGLTGELFF.

The chain employs TRBV25-1 and TRBJ2-7, with D perhaps matching TRBD1 (6 bases). CDR1 is MGHDK, CDR2 SYGVNS, per germline. Trimming stripped 6 bases from V and 2 bases from J, with 17 bases between. The CDR3 spans 15 residues. The CDR3, as DNA: TGTGCCAGCAGCCCTAATGGACAGTTAGCCTACGAGCAGTACTTC. It translates to CASSPNGQLAYEQYF.

This clonotype turned up a few times. The J gene is TRBJ1-5, the V gene TRBV20-1; tentative D call: TRBD1 (5 bases). Trimming took 3 bases from V and 7 from J, leaving 16 bases between them. CDR3 length: 14 amino acids. Per germline, CDR1 DFQATT and CDR2 SNEGSKA (reference sequence). CDR3 region: CSARVDTPGQPQHF. The DNA of the CDR3 is TGCAGTGCTAGGGTTGACACCCCAGGGCAGCCCCAGCATTTT.

The chain joins TRBV24-1 to TRBJ2-3, with D perhaps TRBD2 (5 bases). The CDR3 has 14 amino acids. Germline V gene data show CDR1 as KGHDR and CDR2 as SFDVKD. Trimming took off 8 bases at V and 2 bases at J, with 13 bases between the two ends. CDR3 amino acids: CATMQVGVTDTQYF. The CDR3 DNA reads as TGTGCCACCATGCAAGTGGGAGTCACAGATACGCAGTATTTT.

Written as DNA, the CDR3 is TGTGCCAGCAGCTCCAGACCCGTCAGCGGCTCAGATACGCAGTATTTT. Protein product: CASSSRPVSGSDTQYF. The chain employs TRBV7-3 and TRBJ2-3, with a weak D call TRBD2 (5 bases). V lost 4 bases to trimming and J lost 4 bases, with 18 bases between them. In germline, CDR1 is SGHTA, CDR2 FQGTGA. The CDR3 consists of 16 residues.

This clonotype was picked up a small number of times. The V call is TRBV29-1, the J call TRBJ2-2, with 10 bases identical to TRBD2. V shed 3 bases, J shed 5 bases, and the junction held 9 bases outside the gene matches. From germline, CDR1 is SQVTM and CDR2 ANQGSEA. CDR3 length: 16 amino acids. The CDR3 reads CSVEGASGSATGELFF. The CDR3 DNA reads as TGCAGCGTTGAGGGGGCTAGCGGGAGTGCGACCGGGGAGCTGTTTTTT.

This clonotype showed up just a few times. V gene TRBV6-1 combines with J gene TRBJ2-1; D might be TRBD2 (5 bases). Looked up from germline, CDR1 is MNHNS and CDR2 is SASEGT. Between the trimmed V and J ends, which lost 6 bases and 13 bases, there was a span of 10 bases. The CDR3 spans 10 residues. The CDR3 nucleotides read TGTGCCAGCAGCCTACTAGTACAGTTCTTC. Protein sequence: CASSLLVQFF.